This passage covers 25 T cell receptor beta chains from one sample sequenced in a study of T cell repertoires and leukemia-associated antigens. No cognate antigen is known for these TCRs. TCRdb ran MiXCR on the 5' RACE reads and lists one entry per CDR3 protein. Among 9,500 to 15,000 distinct CDR3 sequences, over 40% were seen once, and the ten largest hold 30% to 40%. Specimen: CD3+ T cells sorted from blood and cultured. The receptors originated from a female donor in good health.

This rearrangement joins TRBV7-2 to TRBJ2-1, with a weak D call TRBD2 (6 bases). The germline V gene encodes CDR1 SGHTA and CDR2 FQGNSA. The ends were cut back, 4 bases at V and 4 bases at J, with 14 bases in the middle. The CDR3 covers 15 residues. This CDR3 is CASSSNSGRYNEQFF. CDR3 in DNA: TGTGCCAGCAGCTCCAATTCCGGGAGATACAATGAGCAGTTCTTC.

Concerning this clonotype itself: The junction does not match germline at one end; this may be a read error. Here the CDR3 reads CACGDAYIEQFF. The CDR3, as DNA: TGTGCCTGCGGCGACGCATACATTGAGCAGTTCTTC. This chain joins TRBV3-1 and TRBJ2-1; no firm D call. The CDR3 has 12 amino acids. Germline lookup yields CDR1 LGHDT and CDR2 YNNKEL (reference sequence).

V gene TRBV20-1 combines with J gene TRBJ2-3; 12 bases are shared with TRBD2. V gave up 3 bases and J gave up 1 base; unmatched junction bases: 8. From germline, CDR1 is DFQATT and CDR2 SNEGSKA (reference sequence). The CDR3 totals 17 residues. This CDR3 reads CSARTSGSGSGTDTQYF. Written as DNA, the CDR3 is TGCAGTGCTAGGACTAGCGGGAGTGGATCCGGCACAGATACGCAGTATTTT.

This chain connects TRBV20-1 to TRBJ2-7, with D uncertain. Germline CDR1 is DFQATT and CDR2 is SNEGSKA (reference sequence). The CDR3 has 13 amino acids. V was shortened by 6 bases and J by 1 base, with 13 bases between the two germline ends. CDR3 nucleotide sequence: TGCAGTGCCTCGGTTGTGGCTTCCTACGAGCAGTACTTC. Encoded protein: CSASVVASYEQYF.

The genes are TRBV6-6 and TRBJ1-1; 12 bases match TRBD1. In germline, CDR1 is MNHNY, CDR2 SVGAGI (reference sequence). V shed 0 bases, J shed 10 bases, and the junction held 9 bases outside the gene matches. The CDR3 spans 16 residues. The CDR3 DNA follows: TGTGCCAGCAGTTACTCGGGACAGGGGGCGAATTCTCTAGCTTTCTTT. The encoded protein is CASSYSGQGANSLAFF.

V gene TRBV5-1 combines with J gene TRBJ1-2; 11 nucleotides line up with TRBD1. J gave up 8 bases and V 4 bases, and 13 bases lay outside the gene matches. Per the germline V gene, CDR1 is SGHRS and CDR2 is YFSETQ. CDR3 length: 16 residues. The CDR3 DNA reads TGCGCCAGCAGCCTGGATGGCGGAGGGACAGGGGGAGGCTACACCTTC. Amino acids: CASSLDGGGTGGGYTF.

Notes on this clonotype: The conserved closing phenylalanine or tryptophan is absent in this CDR3, likely reflecting a read error. The DNA is left out, because the CDR3 cannot be placed on it with certainty; the CDR3 is given as TCRdb lists it. The V gene is TRBV7-3, the J gene TRBJ2-1; the table names TRBD2, a call not compared with the DNA. Ends included, the CDR3 has 15 residues. Germline V lookup: CDR1 SGHTA, CDR2 FQGTGA. The CDR3 protein is CAGSGGLAEAHERFL.

The V call is TRBV4-2, the J call TRBJ2-3; D may match TRBD1 or TRBD2 (5 bases each). V was shortened by 4 bases and J by 0 bases, with 26 bases between the two germline ends. This CDR3 spans 20 amino acids. Germline CDR1 LGHNA, CDR2 YNFKEQ. This chain's CDR3 is CASSRNPGPASPTSTDTQYF. The CDR3 nucleotides are TGTGCCAGCAGCCGCAATCCGGGGCCAGCGAGTCCAACTAGCACAGATACGCAGTATTTT.

This clonotype has more than one count but fewer than ten. This CDR3 reads CASSYETNSPLHF. The CDR3 coding sequence is TGTGCCAGCAGTTACGAAACTAATTCACCCCTCCACTTT. The chain links TRBV6-6 to TRBJ1-6; no definite D call. Germline CDR1 is MNHNY and CDR2 is SVGAGI (reference sequence). V dropped 2 bases and J dropped 6 bases, with 5 bases sitting between them. The CDR3 runs 13 residues.

With respect to this clonotype: A junction end diverges from the germline sequence, so it may reflect a read error. The CDR3 loop is CPTSRGINGTSGYEQYF. CDR3 bases: TGTCCCACCAGCAGAGGTATCAACGGGACTAGCGGCTACGAGCAGTACTTC. V gene TRBV15 combines with J gene TRBJ2-7; 11 bases match TRBD2. This CDR3 contains 17 residues. CDR1 and CDR2 from the germline V gene are LNHNV and YYDKDF (reference sequence).

On this clonotype: Its ends do not fully match the called genes, so a read error is possible. This chain links TRBV5-1 with TRBJ1-1; 7 bases agree with TRBD1. This CDR3 contains 15 residues. Germline assignment: CDR1 SGHRS and CDR2 YFSETQ. The CDR3 DNA sequence: TGCGCCAGCAGCAATCCGGGACAGCCGAACGCTGAAGCTTTCTTT. It codes for CASSNPGQPNAEAFF. Full variable domain (remainder filled in from reference TRBV5-1 and TRBJ1-1): KAGVTQTPRYLIKTRGQQVTLSCSPISGHRSVSWYQQTPGQGLQFLFEYFSETQRNKGNFPGRFSGRQFSNSRSEMNVSTLELGDSALYLCASSNPGQPNAEAFFGQGTRLTVV.

The chain links TRBV5-1 to TRBJ1-2, with D perhaps matching TRBD1 (6 bases). The germline CDR1 and CDR2 sequences are SGHRS and YFSETQ. The CDR3 totals 16 residues. V shed 5 bases and J shed 4 bases, with 21 bases lying between them. The CDR3, as DNA: TGCGCCAGCAGACCCGGGACACCGAACTCCCTCTATGGCTACACCTTC. Amino acid sequence: CASRPGTPNSLYGYTF.

The chain links TRBV12-3 or TRBV12-4 to TRBJ2-3; 14 nucleotides match TRBD2. The CDR3 is made up of 14 amino acids. The trim removed 5 bases at V and 8 bases at J, leaving 3 bases unmatched. CDR3 in amino acids: CASSPGTSGSTQYF. CDR3 nucleotide sequence: TGTGCCAGCAGTCCCGGGACTAGCGGGAGTACGCAGTATTTT.

The V gene is TRBV5-6, the J gene TRBJ2-1; 12 bases line up with TRBD2. CDR1 SGHDT and CDR2 YYEEEE come from the germline V gene. J lost 2 bases, V lost 0 bases, and 0 bases had no gene match. This CDR3 has 16 amino acids. This CDR3 reads CASSLGLAGAYNEQFF. The CDR3 nucleotides read TGTGCCAGCAGCTTGGGACTAGCGGGGGCCTACAATGAGCAGTTCTTC.

The chain joins TRBV11-2 to TRBJ2-1, with 9 nucleotides matching TRBD1. The V gene's germline CDR1 is SGHAT and CDR2 FQNNGV. The V segment lost 4 bases and the J segment 8 bases; nucleotides outside the gene matches: 12. The CDR3 loop spans 16 amino acids. In DNA, the CDR3 is TGTGCCAGCAGCTCCTCCGGGACAGGGAATGTAGATGAGCAGTTCTTC. It codes for CASSSSGTGNVDEQFF.

The rearrangement uses TRBV12-3 or TRBV12-4 and TRBJ2-1, with 8 bases that match TRBD2. This CDR3 region has 18 residues. J gave up 0 bases and V 3 bases, and 10 bases lay outside the gene matches. CDR3 nucleotides: TGTGCCAGCAGTTTTTGGAGTCTGGGGACTAGCTCCTACAATGAGCAGTTCTTC. This translates into CASSFWSLGTSSYNEQFF.

As to this clonotype: It may be a read error: a sequence one base away is much more abundant. The CDR3 loop reads CANSLDRGYEQYF. In DNA form, the CDR3 reads TGTGCCAACAGCTTAGACAGAGGCTACGAGCAGTACTTC. The chain has TRBV7-9 and TRBJ2-7; D might be TRBD1 (5 bases). Per the germline V gene, CDR1 is SEHNR and CDR2 is FQNEAQ (reference sequence). The CDR3 runs to 13 residues.

This clonotype occurred many times. The chain links TRBV6-5 to TRBJ1-1; D is unclear. Trimming removed 0 bases at V and 1 base at J, with 18 bases between. The V gene's germline CDR1 is MNHEY and CDR2 SVGAGI. The CDR3 length is 18 residues. The CDR3 DNA follows: TGTGCCAGCAGTTACTCCGGGTGGGTCCGGCAGCCGAACACTGAAGCTTTCTTT. Residues: CASSYSGWVRQPNTEAFF.

Remarks on this clonotype: A single base separates this from a much larger clone, so it may be a read error. This chain uses TRBV4-1 with TRBJ2-3, with unresolved D. Per germline, CDR1 MGHRA and CDR2 YSYEKL. The CDR3 runs 13 residues. The V end was cut by 0 bases, the J end by 9 bases, with 10 bases between. The CDR3 is CASSQDRTATQYF. In DNA form, the CDR3 reads TGCGCCAGCAGCCAAGATAGAACAGCCACGCAGTATTTT.

With respect to this clonotype: The junction departs from the called germline gene at one end, perhaps through a read error. V usage is TRBV15 and J usage is TRBJ2-6; no definite D call. Germline V gene data show CDR1 as LNHNV and CDR2 as YYDKDF (reference sequence). This CDR3 region has 18 residues. This CDR3 reads CPTSRGKTAGSGANVLTF. The DNA of the CDR3 is TGTCCCACCAGCAGAGGTAAGACCGCCGGGTCCGGGGCCAACGTCCTGACTTTC.

The chain is built from TRBV10-3 and TRBJ2-3; the match to TRBD2 covers 12 bases. Germline V lookup: CDR1 ENHRY, CDR2 SYGVKD. The CDR3 length is 17 residues. V trimming: 7 bases; J trimming: 1 base; junction bases outside the gene matches: 9. The CDR3 region has the DNA TGTGCCATCAAACTAGCGGGAGGTGGATTTGGCACAGATACGCAGTATTTT. Translated, it gives CAIKLAGGGFGTDTQYF.

This clonotype was observed at least ten times. This sequence joins TRBV10-3 and TRBJ1-1; possible D gene TRBD1, 5 bases. Trimming removed 4 bases from V and 1 base from J, with 13 bases in between. The CDR3 is 15 amino acids. Per germline, CDR1 ENHRY and CDR2 SYGVKD. CDR3 in DNA: TGTGCCATCAGTGCTGCTGACAGCGCGAACACTGAAGCTTTCTTT. Its protein product is CAISAADSANTEAFF.

As to this clonotype: No DNA is shown, since the ends of the CDR3 on it are uncertain; the CDR3 is the one TCRdb lists. The rearrangement joins TRBV9 to TRBJ2-2; the DNA was not used to check the table's D call, TRBD2. The CDR3 adds up to 18 amino acids, both ends counted. Germline lookup yields CDR1 SGDLS and CDR2 YYNGEE. The CDR3 is CASQSGLAGVLTPGSCFF.

The chain uses TRBV4-1 and TRBJ2-5; 13 nucleotides align to TRBD2. The CDR3 is made up of 16 amino acids. Germline values: CDR1 MGHRA, CDR2 YSYEKL. V trimming: 3 bases; J trimming: 6 bases; junction bases outside the gene matches: 7. The CDR3: CASSQTTGTSGKTQYF. CDR3 DNA sequence: TGCGCCAGCAGCCAGACTACCGGGACTAGCGGGAAGACCCAGTACTTC.

This sequence joins TRBV20-1 and TRBJ2-7; D tentatively reads TRBD1 or TRBD2 (5 bases each). With 6 bases removed from V and 4 bases from J, the gap between germline ends came to 16 bases. The CDR3 spans 13 residues. Germline V gene sequence: CDR1 DFQATT, CDR2 SNEGSKA (reference sequence). The CDR3, as DNA: TGCAGTGCCACACCCCGGGACGATTACGAGCAGTACTTC. The encoded protein is CSATPRDDYEQYF.